Listed here are 14 T cell receptor beta chains from one sample, sequenced in a study of siplizumab effects on memory and regulatory T cells. Using immunoSEQ multiplex PCR, the repertoire was profiled, and TCRdb retains in-frame clones only, with some absent. The sample gives approximately 110,000 clones, just over 90% of which show up once; approximately 0.32% is in the top ten. The sequenced sample consisted of CD4+ T cells sorted from blood. The receptors originated from a human donor in good health.

The CDR3 is CASSQVAPFSGNTIYF. The CDR3 nucleotides are TGTGCCAGCAGCCAAGTAGCGCCTTTCTCTGGAAACACCATATATTTT. The chain uses TRBV14 and TRBJ1-3, with D hard to call. Trimming pared 1 base from V and 0 bases from J, leaving 10 bases between. This CDR3 has 16 amino acids. Germline assignment: CDR1 SGHDN and CDR2 FVKESK.

This chain links TRBV4-3 with TRBJ1-1; D not resolved. This CDR3 has 15 residues. Germline-derived CDR1 and CDR2 are LGHNA and YSLEER. Trimming took off 1 base at V and 0 bases at J, with 9 bases between the two ends. For the CDR3, the DNA is TGCGCCAGCAGCCAAGTGTCAGGCCTGAACACTGAAGCTTTCTTT. The encoded protein is CASSQVSGLNTEAFF.

Turning to this clone: This sample also contains other DNA sequences that code for the same CDR3. For the CDR3, the DNA is TGTGCCAGCAGTGAATCGGGGGGCAATCAGCCCCAGCATTTT. It translates to CASSESGGNQPQHF. The chain couples TRBV6-1 to TRBJ1-5; tentative D call: TRBD1 (5 bases). This CDR3 contains 14 residues. Per the germline V gene, CDR1 is MNHNS and CDR2 is SASEGT. V shed 2 bases and J shed 2 bases, with 7 bases lying between them.

A single count supports this clone. The V gene is TRBV4-3, the J gene TRBJ1-2; 10 nucleotides agree with TRBD1. With 6 bases clipped from V and 9 bases from J, the junction kept 7 bases outside the gene matches. The CDR3 runs 13 residues. The germline CDR1 and CDR2 sequences are LGHNA and YSLEER. Here the CDR3 reads CASSTGDRGSYTF. CDR3 sequence (DNA): TGCGCCAGCAGTACGGGGGACAGGGGTAGCTACACCTTC.

Here the CDR3 reads CASSLGTRGTGELFF. CDR3 bases: TGTGCCAGCAGCTTAGGCACTAGGGGGACCGGGGAGCTGTTTTTT. The gene calls are TRBV7-6 and TRBJ2-2; D may be TRBD1 (6 bases). The V gene lost 1 base and the J gene lost 5 bases, with 11 bases spanning the gap. This CDR3 is 15 amino acids long. The germline V gene has CDR1 SGHVS and CDR2 FNYEAQ.

The V and J genes are TRBV5-6 and TRBJ1-4; D unclear. Germline V gene sequence: CDR1 SGHDT, CDR2 YYEEEE. This CDR3 is 14 amino acids long. The V end lost 2 bases, the J end lost 6 bases, and 11 bases lay between the germline ends. The CDR3: CASSFDGKYEKLFF. The CDR3 nucleotides are TGTGCCAGCAGCTTTGATGGGAAATATGAAAAACTGTTTTTT.

This clone was found a few times. This chain uses TRBV9 with TRBJ1-1; D remains unclear. V was shortened by 3 bases and J by 0 bases, with 12 bases between the two germline ends. Germline assignment: CDR1 SGDLS and CDR2 YYNGEE. The CDR3 length is 15 residues. This CDR3 is CASSALRGMNTEAFF. The DNA for the CDR3 is TGTGCCAGCAGCGCTCTCCGGGGAATGAACACTGAAGCTTTCTTT.

In this sample, this clone turned up once. The chain is built from TRBV27 and TRBJ2-5; 8 bases are a match to TRBD2. V gave up 0 bases and J gave up 4 bases; unmatched junction bases: 7. Looked up from germline, CDR1 is MNHEY and CDR2 is SMNVEV (reference sequence). This CDR3 is 16 amino acids long. CDR3 residues: CASSLSTAGGVETQYF. In DNA form, the CDR3 reads TGTGCCAGCAGTTTATCGACTGCGGGAGGAGTAGAGACCCAGTACTTC.

The rearrangement joins TRBV6-6 to TRBJ1-1; D is undetermined. Between the trimmed V and J ends, which lost 8 bases and 2 bases, there was a span of 9 bases. The CDR3 covers 12 residues. The germline V gene has CDR1 MNHNY and CDR2 SVGAGI (reference sequence). CDR3 in amino acids: CASSDPNTEAFF. The CDR3 DNA reads as TGTGCCAGCTCAGACCCCAACACTGAAGCTTTCTTT.

This rearrangement joins TRBV5-4 to TRBJ2-3, with 9 nucleotides matching TRBD2. The CDR3 contains 16 residues. Germline V gene lookup returns CDR1 SGHNT and CDR2 YYREEE (reference sequence). With V trimmed by 4 bases and J by 2 bases, 8 bases remained unmatched. This chain's CDR3 is CASSRGGAGDTDTQYF. The CDR3 nucleotides are TGTGCCAGCAGCCGCGGGGGGGCGGGGGACACAGATACGCAGTATTTT.

The V gene is TRBV7-3, the J gene TRBJ2-1; D is unresolved. The CDR3 runs to 15 residues. CDR1 and CDR2 from the germline V gene are SGHTA and FQGTGA. V lost 1 base to trimming and J lost 9 bases, with 16 bases between them. The DNA of the CDR3 is TGTGCCAGCAGCTTAATTGTTGGGGTTCAGATTGAGCAGTTCTTC. Its protein is CASSLIVGVQIEQFF.

The chain couples TRBV5-1 to TRBJ1-2, with D possibly being TRBD1 (5 bases). V lost 3 bases, J lost 1 base, and 7 bases lay in between. This CDR3 region has 13 residues. The germline gives CDR1 SGHRS, CDR2 YFSETQ. The CDR3 DNA follows: TGCGCCAGCAGCTCGACAGTTAACTATGGCTACACCTTC. Its translation is CASSSTVNYGYTF.

In nucleotides, the CDR3 is TGTGCCAGCAGCGTATGGAGTAGCGGGAGGGCCCCTAGTGAGCAGTTCTTC. It translates to CASSVWSSGRAPSEQFF. The chain has TRBV7-2 and TRBJ2-1; 11 bases match TRBD2. The CDR3 runs to 17 residues. V shed 5 bases, J shed 9 bases, and the junction held 15 bases outside the gene matches. Germline assignment: CDR1 SGHTA and CDR2 FQGNSA. Together with reference TRBV7-2 and TRBJ2-1, the CDR3 gives the full variable domain: GAGVSQSPSNKVTEKGKDVELRCDPISGHTALYWYRQSLGQGLEFLIYFQGNSAPDKSGLPSDRFSAERTGGSVSTLTIQRTQQEDSAVYLCASSVWSSGRAPSEQFFGPGTRLTVL.

The chain joins TRBV7-9 to TRBJ2-5; 12 positions agree with TRBD2. The DNA end favors TRBJ2-7, so the J call may be wrong. Per germline, CDR1 SEHNR and CDR2 FQNEAQ (reference sequence). The CDR3 runs 17 residues. The CDR3, as DNA: TGTGCCAGCAGCATCGGACTAGCGGGACCACCCTCCTACGAGCAGTACTTC. This gives the protein CASSIGLAGPPSYEQYF.